This TCR beta chain emerged from a study of blood T cell repertoires in COVID-19. The V gene lost 2 bases and the J gene lost 3 bases, with 16 bases spanning the gap. Germline CDR1 is LNHDA and CDR2 is SQIVND (reference sequence). This CDR3 has 16 amino acids. The assay was immunoSEQ multiplex PCR, and TCRdb's table has in-frame clones only and misses some. This table has over 65,000 clones, more than 80% appearing once. The sequencing input was peripheral blood. This TCR was recovered from a woman older than 75 with acute or convalescent COVID-19. The chain couples TRBV19 to TRBJ1-1; tentatively, D is TRBD1 (6 bases). The CDR3 spells CASSIIRGGGDTEAFF. The CDR3 DNA reads as TGTGCCAGTAGTATAATTAGGGGCGGGGGCGACACTGAAGCTTTCTTT.